What follows describes a single T cell receptor beta chain. CDR3 length: 17 amino acids. Germline V CDR1 and CDR2: PRHDT, FYEKMQ (reference sequence). The trim removed 5 bases at V and 2 bases at J, leaving 6 bases unmatched. The method was immunoSEQ multiplex PCR; TCRdb's version includes in-frame clones alone and lacks a portion of them. The repertoire holds a few hundred thousand clones, 91% seen once, with 1.2% in the top ten. This sample was taken from a study of blood T cell repertoires in COVID-19. The TCR originated in a human donor in a cohort exposed to, infected with or recovered from COVID-19 (not recorded which). The donor label of this sample is uncertain. This chain links TRBV13 with TRBJ2-3; 14 nucleotides agree with TRBD2. Sequencing was done on a sample of PBMCs or T cells enriched from blood (not recorded which). This CDR3 is CASSAWGLAGATDTQYF. CDR3 DNA sequence: TGTGCCAGCAGCGCCTGGGGACTAGCGGGGGCCACAGATACGCAGTATTTT. Drawing the rest from reference TRBV13 and TRBJ2-3, the complete variable domain is AAGVIQSPRHLIKEKRETATLKCYPIPRHDTVYWYQQGPGQDPQFLISFYEKMQSDKGSIPDRFSAQQFSDYHSELNMSSLELGDSALYFCASSAWGLAGATDTQYFGPGTRLTVL.